This T cell receptor (beta chain) was identified during a study of graft-versus-host responses after intestinal transplantation. Study context: Those transplanted obtained multivisceral, liver-intestinal, or isolated intestinal grafts. Every one of the recipients received anti-thymocyte globulin induction and afterwards took tacrolimus and steroids for around 3 years. Study outcomes and limitations: Marrow from the recipient contained GvH clones, some of which had appeared first in ileum or blood. Graft-donor T cell macrochimerism coincided with high graft-versus-host to host-versus-graft clonal ratios in allografts.

The germline CDR1 and CDR2 sequences are MNHEY and SVGAGI. Deletions cut 5 bases from V and 0 bases from J, with 11 bases between. The CDR3 covers 15 residues. Only in-frame clones appear in the TCRdb table, and some are missing; sequencing was by immunoSEQ multiplex PCR. The table has roughly 30,000 clones, about four fifths seen once. This clone was seen a handful of times. Its antigen is not identified. The source material was unstimulated CD8+ T cells sorted from spleen or lymph node cells, sampled before intestinal transplant. The chain has TRBV6-5 and TRBJ1-5, with D possibly TRBD1 on 6 matching bases. The sequence was obtained from a human donor who received an intestinal transplant. The CDR3 loop reads CASSRPGDSNQPQHF. CDR3 DNA sequence: TGTGCCAGCAGTCGACCAGGGGATAGCAATCAGCCCCAGCATTTT.